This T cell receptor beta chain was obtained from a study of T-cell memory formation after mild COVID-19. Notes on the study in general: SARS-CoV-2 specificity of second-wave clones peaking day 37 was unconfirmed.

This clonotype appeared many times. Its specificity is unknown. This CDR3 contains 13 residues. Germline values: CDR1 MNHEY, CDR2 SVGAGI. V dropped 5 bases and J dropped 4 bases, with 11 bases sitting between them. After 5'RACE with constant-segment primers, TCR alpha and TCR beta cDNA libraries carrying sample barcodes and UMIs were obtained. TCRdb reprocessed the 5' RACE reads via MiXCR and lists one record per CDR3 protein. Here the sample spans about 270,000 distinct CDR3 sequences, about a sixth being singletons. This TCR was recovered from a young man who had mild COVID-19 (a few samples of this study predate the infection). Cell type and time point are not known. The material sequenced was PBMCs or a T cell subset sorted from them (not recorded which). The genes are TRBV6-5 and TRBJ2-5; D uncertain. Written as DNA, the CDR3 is TGTGCCAGCAGTGTTCGATCGGCAGAGACCCAGTACTTC. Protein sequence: CASSVRSAETQYF.